This entry concerns a single T cell receptor beta chain. This sample is drawn from a study of blood T cell repertoires in COVID-19. Trimming took off 5 bases at V and 5 bases at J, with 11 bases between the two ends. Germline V CDR1 and CDR2: SGHAT, FQNNGV. The CDR3 length is 13 residues. Only in-frame clones appear in the TCRdb table, and some are missing; sequencing was by immunoSEQ multiplex PCR. The sample consists of some 330,000 clones, about nine tenths of them appearing once. This rearrangement joins TRBV11-2 to TRBJ2-3; tentative D call: TRBD1 (5 bases). The sequence was obtained from a man aged 25-45 years who had recovered from COVID-19. The sequenced material came from PBMCs or T cells enriched from blood (not recorded which). The CDR3 nucleotides read TGTGCCAGCAGCCCCAGGGCAGGAGATACGCAGTATTTT. Translation: CASSPRAGDTQYF.